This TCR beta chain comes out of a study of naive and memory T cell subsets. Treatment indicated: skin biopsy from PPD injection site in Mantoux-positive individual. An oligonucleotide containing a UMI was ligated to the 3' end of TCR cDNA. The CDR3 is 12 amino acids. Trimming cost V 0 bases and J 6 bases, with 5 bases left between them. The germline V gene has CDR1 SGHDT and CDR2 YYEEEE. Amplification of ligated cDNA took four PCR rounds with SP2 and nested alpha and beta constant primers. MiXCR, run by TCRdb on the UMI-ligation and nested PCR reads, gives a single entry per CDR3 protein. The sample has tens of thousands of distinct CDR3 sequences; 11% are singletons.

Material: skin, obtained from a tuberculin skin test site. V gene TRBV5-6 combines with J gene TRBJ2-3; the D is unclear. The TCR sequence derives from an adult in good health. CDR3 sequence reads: CASSLVSDTQYF. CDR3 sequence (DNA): TGTGCCAGCAGCTTGGTTTCCGATACGCAGTATTTT.